This T cell receptor beta chain is from a study of beta chain features in type 1 diabetes listed by TCRdb under 2018. Describing the broader study: Mean age, gender distribution, total cell number and subset yield were not different between patients and healthy donors. The study compared the TCRB repertoires of sorted circulating CD4+ T cell subsets in recently diagnosed type 1 diabetes patients with those in matched healthy donors. Regulatory and stem cell-like memory subsets were obtained from only 8 patients and about eight healthy donors, while naive and central memory subsets were obtained from all 30 or so donors. A total of about 100,000,000 sorted cells were examined across all samples, and RNA yield correlated strongly with the number of cells per subset.

This clone has a handful of counts. Which antigen it targets is not known. No base qualities exist here, and no much larger clone lies one base off it. CDR1 and CDR2 are read off the germline V gene as MNHNS and SASEGT. Taken from cysteine to phenylalanine, the CDR3 has 15 residues. The only DNA kept is the CDR3, 45 bases in frame from the first base. Germline trimming: 3 bases from V, 2 bases from J; junction bases outside gene matches: 4. What the study reported, not specific to this receptor: Sequencing cDNA rather than genomic DNA could over-represent highly expressing activated cells, although activation and CD3 levels did not differ between groups. Because the HLA sub-analyses included only small numbers of individuals, any influence of HLA type on TCRB rearrangement was left unresolved. Naive, central memory and regulatory TCRB repertoires appeared more similar among patients than among healthy donors. PCR may preferentially amplify shorter templates, but because patient and control samples were amplified and corrected together, any resulting skew would affect both groups equally. A moderate but significant shortening of TCRB CDR3 length was observed in type 1 diabetes patients in all four CD4+ subsets. At VDJ recombination sites, type 1 diabetes patients had fewer insertions and more deleted nucleotides, which implies abnormalities in thymic rearrangement.

All of the isolated RNA was reverse transcribed with the High Capacity cDNA Reverse Transcription Kit, so expressed TCRB transcripts were sequenced. Naive, central memory and regulatory T cell samples underwent deep immunoSEQ sequencing, averaging approximately 3.3 million total reads per sample. After sorted cells were lysed in RLT buffer, RNA was extracted with DNase-treated RNeasy Micro or Mini kits, with the choice depending on cell number. To prevent cross-contamination, each cell subset was processed individually, whereas patient and healthy donor samples were processed jointly. Using the immunoSEQ multiplex PCR, TCRB sequences were amplified from cDNA into 87-bp fragments spanning the CDR3 region. Amplicons were sequenced on the Illumina HiSeq platform. The paper's processing steps were these. Synthetic template baselines were used to correct PCR bias computationally, reads within Hamming distance 2 were collapsed, and singletons that could not be merged were discarded. Reads were aligned against IMGT so that V, D and J genes, CDR3 length and insertions or deletions at six rearrangement sites could be assigned. Within each subset, clonotype counts were normalized to sorted cell number, and only after that were true diversity and Gini coefficients computed with the tcR R package. The overlap coefficient, calculated on TCRB nucleotide sequences, was used to quantify repertoire sharing. As a proxy for the pre-selection repertoire, out-of-frame TCRB sequences from naive cells were analyzed. Sourced from immuneACCESS, this table was stored by TCRdb with only in-frame sequences that have V and J called. A share of the clones is absent; for the studies checked, an unresolved V gene accounts for under half, and the remainder has no known explanation. V and J calls and clone size are as listed in that table; D and trimming were resolved from the DNA. Counted in this sample were nearly 700,000 clones; 13% of them appeared once. The ten largest clones take up approximately 0.022% of the sample.

A single peripheral blood draw of approximately 110 mL on average was collected from each donor into heparinised tubes. A BD FACSAria II and a panel including CD45RO, CCR7, CD25, CD127, CD95 and CD27 were used to sort naive, central memory, regulatory and stem cell-like memory CD4+ T cells. Purity was above 98% for every sorted population. Right away, PBMCs were isolated by Lymphoprep density gradient centrifugation and were stained directly, with no culture step. Samples were stained and sorted in pairs, with one healthy donor and one patient per experiment, so that batch effects were minimized. This sequence originates from a man aged 18 to 29 with type 1 diabetes. This receptor chain uses TRBV6-1 and TRBJ2-3, and 8 bases in between align with TRBD1. The sequenced sample was naive CD4+ T cells from blood. The label giving this sample's cell subset or site can be read as: true naive CD4+ T cells. The sequence in DNA is TGTGCCAGCAGTGAGGGACAGGCCTCCACAGATACGCAGTATTTT. This sequence encodes CASSEGQASTDTQYF.